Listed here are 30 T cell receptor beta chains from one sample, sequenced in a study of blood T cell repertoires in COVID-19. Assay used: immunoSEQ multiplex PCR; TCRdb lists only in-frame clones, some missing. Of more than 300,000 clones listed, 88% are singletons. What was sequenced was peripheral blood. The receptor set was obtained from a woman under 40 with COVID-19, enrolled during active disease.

The CDR3 sequence is CASSAVTVADTQYF. The CDR3 DNA reads TGTGCCAGCAGTGCCGTGACTGTGGCAGATACGCAGTATTTT. This chain joins TRBV6-2 or TRBV6-3 and TRBJ2-3; D is ambiguous. The CDR3 runs 14 residues. V was shortened by 5 bases and J by 4 bases, with 13 bases between the two germline ends. Germline V CDR1 and CDR2: MNHEY, SVGEGT.

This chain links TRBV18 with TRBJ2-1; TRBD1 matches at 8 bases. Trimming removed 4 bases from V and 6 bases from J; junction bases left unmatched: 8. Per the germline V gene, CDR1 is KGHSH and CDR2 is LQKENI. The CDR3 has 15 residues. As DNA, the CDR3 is TGTGCCAGCTCACTACGGACAGGGTGGTCCAATGAGCAGTTCTTC. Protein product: CASSLRTGWSNEQFF.

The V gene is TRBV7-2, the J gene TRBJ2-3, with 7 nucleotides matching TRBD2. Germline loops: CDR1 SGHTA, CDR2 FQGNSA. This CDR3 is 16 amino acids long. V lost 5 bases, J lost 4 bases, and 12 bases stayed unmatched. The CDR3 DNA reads TGTGCCAGCAGCATCGGTCCTGGCGGGGGATCAGATACGCAGTATTTT. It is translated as CASSIGPGGGSDTQYF.

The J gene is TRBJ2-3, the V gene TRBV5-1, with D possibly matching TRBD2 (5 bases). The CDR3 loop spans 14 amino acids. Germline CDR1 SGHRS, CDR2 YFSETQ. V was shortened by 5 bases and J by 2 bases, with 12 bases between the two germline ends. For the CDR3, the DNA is TGCGCCAGCAGAGAACGGGGAGCCACAGATACGCAGTATTTT. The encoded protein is CASRERGATDTQYF.

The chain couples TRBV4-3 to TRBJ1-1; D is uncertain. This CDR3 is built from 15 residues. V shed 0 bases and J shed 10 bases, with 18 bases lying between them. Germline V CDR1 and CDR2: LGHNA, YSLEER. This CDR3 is CASSQDEKSEGRAFF. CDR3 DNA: TGCGCCAGCAGCCAAGATGAGAAATCGGAAGGGAGAGCTTTCTTT.

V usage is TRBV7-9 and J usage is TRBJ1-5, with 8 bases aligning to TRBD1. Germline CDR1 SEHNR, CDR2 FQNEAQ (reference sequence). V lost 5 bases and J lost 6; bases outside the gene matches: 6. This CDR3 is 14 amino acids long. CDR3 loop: CASSETGATQPQHF. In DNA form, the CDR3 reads TGTGCCAGCAGCGAGACAGGGGCGACTCAGCCCCAGCATTTT.

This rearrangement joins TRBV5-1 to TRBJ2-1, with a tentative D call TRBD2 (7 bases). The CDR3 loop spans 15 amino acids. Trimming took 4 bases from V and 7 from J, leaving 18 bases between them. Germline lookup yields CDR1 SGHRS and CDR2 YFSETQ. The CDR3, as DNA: TGCGCCAGCAGCACTACGGGGGGCCTGGCAAATGAGCAGTTCTTC. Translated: CASSTTGGLANEQFF.

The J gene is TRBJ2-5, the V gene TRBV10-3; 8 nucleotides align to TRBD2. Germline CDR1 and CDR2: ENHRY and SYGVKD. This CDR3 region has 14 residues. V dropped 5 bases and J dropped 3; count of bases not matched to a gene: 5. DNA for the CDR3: TGTGCCATCAGTAAAGCGGGAGCTGAAGAGACCCAGTACTTC. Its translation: CAISKAGAEETQYF.

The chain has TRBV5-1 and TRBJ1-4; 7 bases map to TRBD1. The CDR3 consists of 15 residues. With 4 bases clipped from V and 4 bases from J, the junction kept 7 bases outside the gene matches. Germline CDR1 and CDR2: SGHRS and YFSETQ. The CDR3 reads CASSALGTVNEKLFF. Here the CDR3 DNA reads TGCGCCAGCAGCGCCCTCGGGACAGTTAATGAAAAACTGTTTTTT.

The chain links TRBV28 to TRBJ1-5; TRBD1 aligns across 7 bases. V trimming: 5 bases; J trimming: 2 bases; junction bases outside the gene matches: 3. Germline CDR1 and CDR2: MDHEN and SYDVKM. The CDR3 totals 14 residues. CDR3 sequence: CASSGQAGNQPQHF. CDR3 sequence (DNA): TGTGCCAGCAGTGGACAGGCTGGCAATCAGCCCCAGCATTTT.

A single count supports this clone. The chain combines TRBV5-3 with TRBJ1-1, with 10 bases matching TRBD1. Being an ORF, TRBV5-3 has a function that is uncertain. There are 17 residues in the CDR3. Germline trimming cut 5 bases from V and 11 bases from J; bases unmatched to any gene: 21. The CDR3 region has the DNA TGTGCCAGAAGTTTTGACAAAGCTGGACAGGGGGAATTAGTGGCTTTCTTT. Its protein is CARSFDKAGQGELVAFF.

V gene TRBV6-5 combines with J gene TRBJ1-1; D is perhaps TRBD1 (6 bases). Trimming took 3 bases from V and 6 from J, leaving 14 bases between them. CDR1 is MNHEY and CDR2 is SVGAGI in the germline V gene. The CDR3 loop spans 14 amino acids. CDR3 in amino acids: CASSYSGVGPEAFF. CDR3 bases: TGTGCCAGCAGTTATTCAGGGGTGGGCCCTGAAGCTTTCTTT.

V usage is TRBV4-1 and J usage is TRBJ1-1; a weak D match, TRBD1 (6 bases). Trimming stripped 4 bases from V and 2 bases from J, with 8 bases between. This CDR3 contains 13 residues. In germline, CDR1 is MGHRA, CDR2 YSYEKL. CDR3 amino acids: CASSRTVNTEAFF. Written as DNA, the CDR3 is TGCGCCAGCAGCCGGACAGTTAACACTGAAGCTTTCTTT.

CDR3 sequence reads: CASSFLQGSNQPQHF. As DNA, the CDR3 is TGTGCCAGCAGTTTCCTACAGGGTAGCAATCAGCCCCAGCATTTT. The V gene is TRBV28, the J gene TRBJ1-5; tentative D call: TRBD1 (6 bases). CDR3 length: 15 amino acids. Trimming left V 3 bases short and J 0 bases short, with 9 bases between. The germline CDR1 and CDR2 sequences are MDHEN and SYDVKM. The full variable domain, its missing parts supplied by reference TRBV28 and TRBJ1-5, is DVKVTQSSRYLVKRTGEKVFLECVQDMDHENMFWYRQDPGLGLRLIYFSYDVKMKEKGDIPEGYSVSREKKERFSLILESASTNQTSMYLCASSFLQGSNQPQHFGDGTRLSIL.

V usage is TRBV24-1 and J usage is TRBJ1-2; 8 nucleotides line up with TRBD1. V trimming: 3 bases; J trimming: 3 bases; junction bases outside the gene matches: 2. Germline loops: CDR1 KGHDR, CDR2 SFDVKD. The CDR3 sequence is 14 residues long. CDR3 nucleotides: TGTGCCACCAGTGATCCAGGGGGCTACTATGGCTACACCTTC. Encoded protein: CATSDPGGYYGYTF.

The CDR3 here is CASSLQDSSYNSPLHF. The CDR3 DNA sequence: TGTGCCAGCAGTTTGCAGGACAGCTCCTATAATTCACCCCTCCACTTT. The V and J genes are TRBV6-5 and TRBJ1-6; TRBD1 is a possible D gene (6 bases). This CDR3 region has 16 residues. Germline values: CDR1 MNHEY, CDR2 SVGAGI. Trimming shortened V by 4 bases and J by 0 bases, and 10 bases separated the two germline ends.

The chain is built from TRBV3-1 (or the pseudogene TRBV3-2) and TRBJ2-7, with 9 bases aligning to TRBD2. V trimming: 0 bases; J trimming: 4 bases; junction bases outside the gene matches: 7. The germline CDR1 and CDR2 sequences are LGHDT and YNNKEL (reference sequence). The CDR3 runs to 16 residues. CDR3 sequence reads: CASSQDCCLAGYEQYV. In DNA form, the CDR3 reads TGTGCCAGCAGCCAAGATTGTTGCCTAGCGGGGTACGAGCAGTACGTC.

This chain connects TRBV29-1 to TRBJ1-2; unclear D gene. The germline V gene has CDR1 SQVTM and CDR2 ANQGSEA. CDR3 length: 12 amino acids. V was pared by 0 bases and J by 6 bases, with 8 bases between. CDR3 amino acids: CSVEDAGDGYTF. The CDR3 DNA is TGCAGCGTTGAAGATGCGGGTGATGGCTACACCTTC.

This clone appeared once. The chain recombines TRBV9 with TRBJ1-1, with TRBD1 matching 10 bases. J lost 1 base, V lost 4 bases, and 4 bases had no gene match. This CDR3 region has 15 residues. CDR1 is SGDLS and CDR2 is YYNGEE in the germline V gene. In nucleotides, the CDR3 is TGTGCCAGCAGCCCGGGACAGGGGAGGAACACTGAAGCTTTCTTT. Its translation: CASSPGQGRNTEAFF.

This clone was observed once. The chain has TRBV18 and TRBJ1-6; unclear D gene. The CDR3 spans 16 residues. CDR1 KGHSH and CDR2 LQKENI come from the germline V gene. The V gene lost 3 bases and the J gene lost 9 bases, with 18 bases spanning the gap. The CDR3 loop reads CASSPSSPVFGSPLHF. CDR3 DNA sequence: TGTGCCAGCTCACCTTCCTCTCCGGTCTTCGGTTCACCCCTCCACTTT.

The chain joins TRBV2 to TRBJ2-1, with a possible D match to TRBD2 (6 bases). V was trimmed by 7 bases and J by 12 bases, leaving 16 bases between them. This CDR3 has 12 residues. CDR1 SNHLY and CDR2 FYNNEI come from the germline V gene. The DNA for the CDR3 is TGTGCCAGCACCCTAGGTGGGCGGGGGCAGTTCTTC. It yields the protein CASTLGGRGQFF.

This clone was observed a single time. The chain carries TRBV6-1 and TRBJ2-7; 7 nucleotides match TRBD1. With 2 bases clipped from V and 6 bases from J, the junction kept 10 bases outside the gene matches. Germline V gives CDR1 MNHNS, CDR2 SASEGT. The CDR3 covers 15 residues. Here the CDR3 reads CASSEPGQRRGEQYF. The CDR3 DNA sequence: TGTGCCAGCAGTGAACCGGGACAGAGACGCGGCGAGCAGTACTTC.

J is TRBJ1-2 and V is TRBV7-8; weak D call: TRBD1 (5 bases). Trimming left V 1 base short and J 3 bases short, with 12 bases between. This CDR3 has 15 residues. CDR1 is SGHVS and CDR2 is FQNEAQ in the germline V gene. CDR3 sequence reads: CASSLGRGADYGYTF. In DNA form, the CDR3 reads TGTGCCAGCAGCTTAGGAAGGGGCGCGGACTATGGCTACACCTTC. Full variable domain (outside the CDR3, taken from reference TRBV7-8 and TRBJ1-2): GAGVSQSPRYKVAKRGQDVALRCDPISGHVSLFWYQQALGQGPEFLTYFQNEAQLDKSGLPSDRFFAERPEGSVSTLKIQRTQQEDSAVYLCASSLGRGADYGYTFGSGTRLTVV.

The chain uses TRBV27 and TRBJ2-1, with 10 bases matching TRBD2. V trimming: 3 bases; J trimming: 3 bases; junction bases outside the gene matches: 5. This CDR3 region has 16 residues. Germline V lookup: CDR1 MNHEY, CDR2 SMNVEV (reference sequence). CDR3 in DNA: TGTGCCAGCAGTTTCGGAGCGGGGGGGCTCTACAATGAGCAGTTCTTC. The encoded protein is CASSFGAGGLYNEQFF.

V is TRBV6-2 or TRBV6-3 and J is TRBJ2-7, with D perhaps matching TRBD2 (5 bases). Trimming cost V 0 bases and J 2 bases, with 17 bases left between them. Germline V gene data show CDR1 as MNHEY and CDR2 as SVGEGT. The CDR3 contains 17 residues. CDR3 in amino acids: CASSYSRAAGFTYEQYF. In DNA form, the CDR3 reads TGTGCCAGCAGTTACTCGAGAGCGGCAGGCTTCACCTACGAGCAGTACTTC.

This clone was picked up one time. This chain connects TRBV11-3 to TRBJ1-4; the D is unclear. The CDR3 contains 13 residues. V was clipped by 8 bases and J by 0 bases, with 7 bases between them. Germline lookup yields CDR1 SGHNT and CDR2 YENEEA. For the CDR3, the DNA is TGTGCCAGCTTCGGTCCAACTAATGAAAAACTGTTTTTT. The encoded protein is CASFGPTNEKLFF.

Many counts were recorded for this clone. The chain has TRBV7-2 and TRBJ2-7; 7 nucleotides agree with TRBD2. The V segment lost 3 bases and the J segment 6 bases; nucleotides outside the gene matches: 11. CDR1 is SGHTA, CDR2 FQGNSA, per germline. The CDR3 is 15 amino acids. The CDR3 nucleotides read TGTGCCAGCAGCTTTAAGGCGAGCGGGGTTAGCGAGCAGTACTTC. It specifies CASSFKASGVSEQYF.

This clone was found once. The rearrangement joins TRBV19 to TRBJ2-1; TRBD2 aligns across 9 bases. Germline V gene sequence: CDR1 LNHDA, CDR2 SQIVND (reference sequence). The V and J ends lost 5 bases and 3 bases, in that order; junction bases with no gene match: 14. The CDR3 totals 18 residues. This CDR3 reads CASSWLAGSLRNYNEQFF. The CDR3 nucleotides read TGTGCCAGTAGTTGGCTAGCGGGGAGCCTCCGGAACTACAATGAGCAGTTCTTC.

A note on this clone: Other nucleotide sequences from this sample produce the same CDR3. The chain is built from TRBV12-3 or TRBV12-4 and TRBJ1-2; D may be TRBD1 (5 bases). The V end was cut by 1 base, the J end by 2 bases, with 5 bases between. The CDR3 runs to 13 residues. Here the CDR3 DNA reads TGTGCCAGCAGTTTAGGGGGCAACTATGGCTACACCTTC. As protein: CASSLGGNYGYTF.

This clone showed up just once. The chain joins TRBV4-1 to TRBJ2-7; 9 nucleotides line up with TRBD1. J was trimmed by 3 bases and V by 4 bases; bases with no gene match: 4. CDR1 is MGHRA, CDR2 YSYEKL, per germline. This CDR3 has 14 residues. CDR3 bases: TGCGCCAGCAGCCCGCGACAGGGGGGCTACGAGCAGTACTTC. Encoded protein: CASSPRQGGYEQYF.